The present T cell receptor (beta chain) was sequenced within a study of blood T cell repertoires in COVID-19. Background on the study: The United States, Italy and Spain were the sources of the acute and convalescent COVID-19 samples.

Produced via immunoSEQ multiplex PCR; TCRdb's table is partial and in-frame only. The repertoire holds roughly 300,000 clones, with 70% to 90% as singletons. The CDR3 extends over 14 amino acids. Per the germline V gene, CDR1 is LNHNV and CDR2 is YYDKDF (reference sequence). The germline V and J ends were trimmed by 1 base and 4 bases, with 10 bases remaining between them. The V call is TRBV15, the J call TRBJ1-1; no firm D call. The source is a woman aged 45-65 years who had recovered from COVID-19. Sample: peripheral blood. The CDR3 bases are TGTGCCACCAGCAGAGTTCTAACAGCCACTGAAGCTTTCTTT. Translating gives CATSRVLTATEAFF. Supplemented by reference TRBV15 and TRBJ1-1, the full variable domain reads DAMVIQNPRYQVTQFGKPVTLSCSQTLNHNVMYWYQQKSSQAPKLLFHYYDKDFNNEADTPDNFQSRRPNTSFCFLDIRSPGLGDTAMYLCATSRVLTATEAFFGQGTRLTVV.